The source of this T cell receptor delta chain is a study of gamma-delta T cells after stem cell transplantation (dated by TCRdb to the mid-2010s). This clone counts as medium-sized (0.01 to 0.1%). This clone's antigen is unknown. A single base is all that separates this from a far larger clone, so a read error is likely. This same CDR3 is encoded by further DNA sequences in the sample. Library prep was done by RT-PCR. These reads were obtained on an Illumina MiSeq. The public reads were reprocessed by TCRdb using CATT, and rows of matching DNA were later combined. For this sample the table gives approximately 1,500 delta-chain clones, of which 2.3% were detected only once. The biggest ten clones account for 45% to 50% of the sample. The sample consisted of gamma-delta T cells. This clonotype was obtained from a human donor. It is not recorded whose cells these are; they may come from a transplant donor.

The CDR3 corresponds to CACDTVLGDTSSWDTRQMFF. The DNA reads TGTGCCTGTGACACCGTTCTGGGGGATACAAGCTCCTGGGACACCCGGCAGATGTTTTTC. This chain joins TRDV2 to TRDJ3; 11 central nucleotides agree with TRDD3. CDR1 and CDR2, looked up from the germline V gene, are GEAIGNYY and EKD. Reading from cysteine to phenylalanine, the CDR3 counts 20 amino acids. Just CDR3 DNA is preserved here, 60 bases in frame from base 1.